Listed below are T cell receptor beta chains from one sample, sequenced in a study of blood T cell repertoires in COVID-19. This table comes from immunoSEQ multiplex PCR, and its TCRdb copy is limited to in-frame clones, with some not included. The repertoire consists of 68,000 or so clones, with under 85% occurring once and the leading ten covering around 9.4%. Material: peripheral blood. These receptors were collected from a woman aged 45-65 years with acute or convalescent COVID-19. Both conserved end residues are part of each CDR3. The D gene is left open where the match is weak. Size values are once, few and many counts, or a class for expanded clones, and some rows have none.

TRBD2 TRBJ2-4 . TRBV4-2 TGTGCCAGCAGCCAAGTGAGTAGCGGGGGAGGAAACATTCAGTACTTC CASSQVSSGGGNIQYF
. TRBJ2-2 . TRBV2 TGTGCCAGCAGCCTACAGGGTCAGAACACCGGGGAGCTGTTTTTT CASSLQGQNTGELFF
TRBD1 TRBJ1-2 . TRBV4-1 TGCGCCAGCAGCCAAGATCGGGCCCCCCGGTGGGACAGGGACGATTATGGCTACACCTTC CASSQDRAPRWDRDDYGYTF
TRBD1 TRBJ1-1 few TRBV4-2 TGTGCCAGCAGCCGTGGAGACAGGGACACTGAAGCTTTCTTT CASSRGDRDTEAFF
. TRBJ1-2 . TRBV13 TGTGCCAGCAGCTCCCGACGGGATAACTATGGCTACACCTTC CASSSRRDNYGYTF
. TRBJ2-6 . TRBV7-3 TGTGCCAGCAGCTTAAGGCAGGGTTTATCCGGGGCCAACGTCCTGACTTTC CASSLRQGLSGANVLTF
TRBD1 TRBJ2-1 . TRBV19 TGTGCCAGTAGTACTACCACGGGACAGGGACACGGTGAGCAGTTCTTC CASSTTTGQGHGEQFF
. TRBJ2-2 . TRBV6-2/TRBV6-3 TGTGCCAGCAGTTTCGTTCCAGGGAGGACCGGGGAGCTGTTTTTT CASSFVPGRTGELFF
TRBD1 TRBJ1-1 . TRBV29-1 TGCAGCGGTCGACAGGGCCGGAACACTGAAGCTTTCTTT CSGRQGRNTEAFF
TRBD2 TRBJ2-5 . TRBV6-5 TGTGCCAGCACCGCCCAGCGGGGTGGTGAGACCCAGTACTTC CASTAQRGGETQYF
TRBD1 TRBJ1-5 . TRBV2 TGTGCCAGCAGTTGGGACAGTAGCAATCAGCCCCAGCATTTT CASSWDSSNQPQHF
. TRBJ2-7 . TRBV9 TGTGCCAGCAGCGTAGCGGGAGCTCCCTACGAGCAGTACTTC CASSVAGAPYEQYF
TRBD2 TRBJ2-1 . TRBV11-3 TGTGCCAGCAGCTTATTCGGCGGGAGTGGCTACAATGAGCAGTTCTTC CASSLFGGSGYNEQFF
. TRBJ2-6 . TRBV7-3 TGTGCCAGCAGCTTAACGGTAGATACTGGGGCCAACGTCCTGACTTTC CASSLTVDTGANVLTF
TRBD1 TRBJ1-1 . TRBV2 TGTGCCAGCACTGGGACAGGGACTGAAGCTTTCTTT CASTGTGTEAFF
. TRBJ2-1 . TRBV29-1 TGCAGCGTTGAATCCTCTCCTTACAATGAGCAGTTCTTC CSVESSPYNEQFF
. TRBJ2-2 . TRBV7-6 TGTGCCAGCAGCCAAACTCGAGGCGGGGAGCTGTTTTTT CASSQTRGGELFF
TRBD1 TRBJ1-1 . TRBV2 TGTGCCAGCAGCGACGTGCGACAGGGGATGGCTGAAGCTTTCTTT CASSDVRQGMAEAFF
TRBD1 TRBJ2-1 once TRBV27 TGTGCCAGCAGTTTGGGACAGGGGGCCCACAATGAGCAGTTCTTC CASSLGQGAHNEQFF
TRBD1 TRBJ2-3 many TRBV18 TGTGCCAGCTCCCCGCCGGGACAGGGTTCCGATACGCAGTATTTT CASSPPGQGSDTQYF
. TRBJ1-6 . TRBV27 TGTGCCAGCAGTTCAAGGACAGCTAATAATTCACCCCTCCACTTT CASSSRTANNSPLHF
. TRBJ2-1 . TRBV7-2 TGTGCCAGCAGATCCGGGAGCTCCTACAATGAGCAGTTCTTC CASRSGSSYNEQFF
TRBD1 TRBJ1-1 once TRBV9 TGTGCCAGCAGCGCCCCTGACGACAGGGCGAATCTGGCTTTCTTT CASSAPDDRANLAFF
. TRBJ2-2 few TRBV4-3 TGCGCCAGCAGCCAAGAAAGGCAGGCCCCCCTAAACACCGGGGAGCTGTTTTTT CASSQERQAPLNTGELFF
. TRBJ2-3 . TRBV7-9 TGTGCCAGCAGCGCGGGCAACACAGATACGCAGTATTTT CASSAGNTDTQYF
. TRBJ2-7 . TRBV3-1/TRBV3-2 TGTGCCAGCAGCCAAGACAGGCGTGCGGGTGAGCAGTACTTC CASSQDRRAGEQYF
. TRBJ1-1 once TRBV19 TGTGCCAGTAGTATGGCGGAATTGAACACTGAAGCTTTCTTT CASSMAELNTEAFF